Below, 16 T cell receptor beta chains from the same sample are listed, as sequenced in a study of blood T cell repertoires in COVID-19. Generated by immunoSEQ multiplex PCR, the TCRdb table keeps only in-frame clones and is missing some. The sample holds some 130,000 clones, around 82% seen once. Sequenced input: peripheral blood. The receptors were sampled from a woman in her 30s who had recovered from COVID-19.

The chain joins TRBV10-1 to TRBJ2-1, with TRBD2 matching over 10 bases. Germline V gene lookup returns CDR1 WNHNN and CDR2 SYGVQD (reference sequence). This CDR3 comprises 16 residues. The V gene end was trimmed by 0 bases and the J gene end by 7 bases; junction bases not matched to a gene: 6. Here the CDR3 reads CASSESASGSLNEQFF. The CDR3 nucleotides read TGCGCCAGCAGTGAGTCGGCTAGCGGGAGTCTAAATGAGCAGTTCTTC.

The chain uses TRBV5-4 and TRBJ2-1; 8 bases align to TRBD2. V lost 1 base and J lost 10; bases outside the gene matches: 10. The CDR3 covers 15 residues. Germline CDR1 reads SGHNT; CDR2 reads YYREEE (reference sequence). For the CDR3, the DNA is TGTGCCAGCAGCTTGAAGTCGGGAGGGGGGATCGAGCAGTTCTTC. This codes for CASSLKSGGGIEQFF.

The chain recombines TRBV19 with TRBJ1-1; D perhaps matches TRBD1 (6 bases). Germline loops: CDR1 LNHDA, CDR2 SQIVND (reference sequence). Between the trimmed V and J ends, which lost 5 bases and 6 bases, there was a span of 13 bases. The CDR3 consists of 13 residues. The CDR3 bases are TGTGCCAGTAGTGAAAGGGGGGGACCTGAAGCTTTCTTT. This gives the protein CASSERGGPEAFF.

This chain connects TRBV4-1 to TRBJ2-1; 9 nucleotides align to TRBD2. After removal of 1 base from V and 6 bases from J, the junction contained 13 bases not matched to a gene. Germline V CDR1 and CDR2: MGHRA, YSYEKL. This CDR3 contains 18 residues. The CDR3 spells CASSQGPVGREGGNEQFF. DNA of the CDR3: TGCGCCAGCAGCCAAGGTCCTGTAGGGCGGGAGGGGGGCAATGAGCAGTTCTTC.

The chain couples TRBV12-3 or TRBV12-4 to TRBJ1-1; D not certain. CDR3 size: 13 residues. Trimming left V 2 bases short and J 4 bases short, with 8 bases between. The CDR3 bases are TGTGCCAGCAGTTTACGAGGGCCCACTGAAGCTTTCTTT. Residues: CASSLRGPTEAFF.

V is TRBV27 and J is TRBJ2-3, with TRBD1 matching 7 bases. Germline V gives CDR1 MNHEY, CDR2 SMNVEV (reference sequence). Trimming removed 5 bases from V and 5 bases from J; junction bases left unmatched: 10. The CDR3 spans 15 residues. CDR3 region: CASSIFPGGGDTQYF. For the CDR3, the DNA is TGTGCCAGCAGTATCTTCCCAGGGGGTGGAGATACGCAGTATTTT.

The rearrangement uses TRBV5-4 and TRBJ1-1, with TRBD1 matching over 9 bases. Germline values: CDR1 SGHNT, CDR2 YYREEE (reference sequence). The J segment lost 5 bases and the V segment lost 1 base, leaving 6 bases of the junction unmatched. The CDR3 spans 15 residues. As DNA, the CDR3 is TGTGCCAGCAGCTTGTTGGACAGGGGTGGGACTGAAGCTTTCTTT. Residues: CASSLLDRGGTEAFF.

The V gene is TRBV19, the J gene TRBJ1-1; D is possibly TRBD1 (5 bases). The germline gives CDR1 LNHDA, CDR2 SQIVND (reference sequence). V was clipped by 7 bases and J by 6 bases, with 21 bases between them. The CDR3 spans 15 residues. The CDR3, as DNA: TGTGCCAGTAAAGGCTTGGGGGGAACAATCGCTGAAGCTTTCTTT. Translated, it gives CASKGLGGTIAEAFF.

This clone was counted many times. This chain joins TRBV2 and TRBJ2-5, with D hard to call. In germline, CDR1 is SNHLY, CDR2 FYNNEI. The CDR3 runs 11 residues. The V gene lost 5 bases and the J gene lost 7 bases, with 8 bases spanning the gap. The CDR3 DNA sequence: TGTGCCAGCAGTCGAGCCACGACCCAGTACTTC. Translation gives CASSRATTQYF.

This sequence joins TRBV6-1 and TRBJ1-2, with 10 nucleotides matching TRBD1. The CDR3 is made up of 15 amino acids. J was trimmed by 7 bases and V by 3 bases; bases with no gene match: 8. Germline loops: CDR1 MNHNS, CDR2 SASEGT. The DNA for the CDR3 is TGTGCCAGCAGTGAGATGGACAGGGGGACGAGTGGCTACACCTTC. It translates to CASSEMDRGTSGYTF.

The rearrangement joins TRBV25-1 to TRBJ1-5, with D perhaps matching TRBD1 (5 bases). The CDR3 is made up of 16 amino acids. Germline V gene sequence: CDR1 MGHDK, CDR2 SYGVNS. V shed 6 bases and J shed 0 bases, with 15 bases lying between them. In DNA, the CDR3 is TGTGCCAGCAGAATAATAGCGGGGGATAGCAATCAGCCCCAGCATTTT. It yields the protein CASRIIAGDSNQPQHF.

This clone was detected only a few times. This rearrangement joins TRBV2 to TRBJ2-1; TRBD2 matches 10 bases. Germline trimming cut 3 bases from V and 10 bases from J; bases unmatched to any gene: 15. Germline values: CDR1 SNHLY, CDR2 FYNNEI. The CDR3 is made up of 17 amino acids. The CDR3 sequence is CASSEASGGSLTREQFF. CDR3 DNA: TGTGCCAGCAGTGAGGCTAGCGGGGGATCCCTTACGAGGGAGCAGTTCTTC.

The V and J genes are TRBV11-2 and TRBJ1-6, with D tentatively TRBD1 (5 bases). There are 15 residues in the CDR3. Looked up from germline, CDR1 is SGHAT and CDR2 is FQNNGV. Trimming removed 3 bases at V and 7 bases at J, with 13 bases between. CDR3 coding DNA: TGTGCCAGCAGCTTCGGTGGACATTTAAATTCACCCCTCCACTTT. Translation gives CASSFGGHLNSPLHF.

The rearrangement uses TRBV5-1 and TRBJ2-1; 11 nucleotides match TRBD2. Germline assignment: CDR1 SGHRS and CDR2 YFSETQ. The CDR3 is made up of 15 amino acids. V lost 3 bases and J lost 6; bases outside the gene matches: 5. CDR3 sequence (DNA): TGCGCCAGCAGCTGGGATAGCGGGGGGGCCAATGAGCAGTTCTTC. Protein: CASSWDSGGANEQFF.

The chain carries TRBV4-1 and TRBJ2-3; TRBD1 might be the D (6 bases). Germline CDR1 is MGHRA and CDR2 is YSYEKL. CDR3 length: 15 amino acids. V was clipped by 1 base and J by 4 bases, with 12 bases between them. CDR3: CASSQGGGRADTQYF. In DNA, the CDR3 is TGCGCCAGCAGCCAAGGAGGGGGAAGGGCAGATACGCAGTATTTT.

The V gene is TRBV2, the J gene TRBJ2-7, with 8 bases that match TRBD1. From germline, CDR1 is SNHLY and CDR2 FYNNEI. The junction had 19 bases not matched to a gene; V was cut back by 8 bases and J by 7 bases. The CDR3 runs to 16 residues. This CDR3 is CASLGQGPSGKWEQYF. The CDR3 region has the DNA TGTGCCAGCCTCGGACAGGGCCCCTCGGGGAAGTGGGAGCAGTACTTC.